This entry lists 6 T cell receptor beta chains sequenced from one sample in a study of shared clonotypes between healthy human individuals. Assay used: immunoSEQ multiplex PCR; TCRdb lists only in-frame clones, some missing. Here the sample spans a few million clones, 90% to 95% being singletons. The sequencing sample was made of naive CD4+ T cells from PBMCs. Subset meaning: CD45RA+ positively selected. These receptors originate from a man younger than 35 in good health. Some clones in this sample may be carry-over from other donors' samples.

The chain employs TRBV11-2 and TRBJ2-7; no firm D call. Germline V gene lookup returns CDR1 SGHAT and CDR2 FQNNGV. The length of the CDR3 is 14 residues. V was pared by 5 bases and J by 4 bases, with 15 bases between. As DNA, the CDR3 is TGTGCCAGCAGCCCCTTCCGGGTGGCGTACGAGCAGTACTTC. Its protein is CASSPFRVAYEQYF.

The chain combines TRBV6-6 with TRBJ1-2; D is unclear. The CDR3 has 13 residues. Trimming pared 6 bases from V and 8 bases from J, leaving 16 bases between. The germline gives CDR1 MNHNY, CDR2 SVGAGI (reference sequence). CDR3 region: CASRRFEGGGYTF. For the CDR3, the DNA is TGTGCCAGCAGGCGCTTCGAGGGCGGAGGCTACACCTTC.

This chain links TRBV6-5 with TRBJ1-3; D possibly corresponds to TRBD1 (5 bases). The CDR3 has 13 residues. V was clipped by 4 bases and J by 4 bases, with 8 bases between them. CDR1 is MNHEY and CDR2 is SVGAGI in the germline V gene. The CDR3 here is CASSFSGGNTIYF. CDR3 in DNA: TGTGCCAGCAGTTTCTCAGGGGGAAACACCATATATTTT.

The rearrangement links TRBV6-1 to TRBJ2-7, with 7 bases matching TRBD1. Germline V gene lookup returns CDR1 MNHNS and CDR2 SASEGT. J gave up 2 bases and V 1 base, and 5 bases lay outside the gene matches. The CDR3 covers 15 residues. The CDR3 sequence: CASSEGGQRTYEQYF. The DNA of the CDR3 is TGTGCCAGCAGTGAAGGGGGACAGAGAACCTACGAGCAGTACTTC.

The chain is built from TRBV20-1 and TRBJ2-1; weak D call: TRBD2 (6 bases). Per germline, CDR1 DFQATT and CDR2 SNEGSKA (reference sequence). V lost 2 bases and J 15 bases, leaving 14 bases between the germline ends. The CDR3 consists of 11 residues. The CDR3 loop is CSARSPGEGFF. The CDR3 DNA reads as TGCAGTGCTAGAAGTCCGGGAGAGGGGTTCTTC.

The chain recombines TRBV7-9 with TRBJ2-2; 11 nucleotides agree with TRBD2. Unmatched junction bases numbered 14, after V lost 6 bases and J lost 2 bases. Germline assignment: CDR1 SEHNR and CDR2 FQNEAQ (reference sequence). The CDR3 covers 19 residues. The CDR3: CASRSVAGGTPFNTGELFF. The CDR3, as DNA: TGTGCCAGCAGATCAGTAGCGGGAGGGACTCCATTTAACACCGGGGAGCTGTTTTTT. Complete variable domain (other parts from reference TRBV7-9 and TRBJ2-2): DTGVSQNPRHKITKRGQNVTFRCDPISEHNRLYWYRQTLGQGPEFLTYFQNEAQLEKSRLLSDRFSAERPKGSFSTLEIQRTEQGDSAMYLCASRSVAGGTPFNTGELFFGEGSRLTVL.